These 20 T cell receptor beta chains were sequenced from one sample in a study of blood T cells in healthy people across ages. The second PCR ran roughly 6 to 11 cycles with a sample-barcoded 5' primer and J-beta primers. TCRdb fed the 5' RACE reads into MiXCR, producing one record per CDR3 protein. The sample lists about 1,500,000 distinct CDR3 sequences, about 40% seen once, with 7% to 9.5% in the top ten. The sequencing sample was made of blood. Receptor source: a woman younger than 35 in good health.

This clonotype was found a few times. The chain carries TRBV20-1 and TRBJ2-3; 12 bases match TRBD2. CDR3 length: 13 residues. CDR1 and CDR2 (germline): DFQATT, SNEGSKA (reference sequence). V was clipped by 7 bases and J by 3 bases; unmatched bases: 2. The CDR3 sequence is CSGGLAGTDTQYF. The CDR3 DNA reads TGCAGTGGGGGACTAGCGGGTACAGATACGCAGTATTTT.

The chain uses TRBV28 and TRBJ2-1; 7 bases align to TRBD1. TRBJ2-7 matches the DNA end more closely, so the J call is doubtful. Germline V gene lookup returns CDR1 MDHEN and CDR2 SYDVKM. The CDR3 is made up of 16 amino acids. The CDR3, as DNA: TGTGCCAGCATCCCAAGGTCAGGGGGTTCCTACAATGAGCAGTACTTC. Its protein product is CASIPRSGGSYNEQYF.

The chain uses TRBV4-2 and TRBJ1-4; D gene uncertain. V was shortened by 0 bases and J by 8 bases, with 10 bases between the two germline ends. This CDR3 comprises 14 residues. Germline values: CDR1 LGHNA, CDR2 YNFKEQ. CDR3 amino acids: CASSQESRPEKLFF. CDR3 coding DNA: TGTGCCAGCAGCCAAGAGTCCCGGCCCGAAAAACTGTTTTTT.

This clonotype has more than one count but fewer than ten. The rearrangement joins TRBV11-1 to TRBJ2-5; a weak D match, TRBD1 (5 bases). The CDR3 is 12 amino acids. Per germline, CDR1 SGHAT and CDR2 FQDESV (reference sequence). The V gene lost 9 bases and the J gene lost 2 bases, with 10 bases spanning the gap. This chain's CDR3 is CASRQYQETQYF. In DNA form, the CDR3 reads TGTGCCAGTCGACAGTATCAAGAGACCCAGTACTTC.

This chain links TRBV20-1 with TRBJ2-3; maybe TRBD2 (6 bases). This CDR3 contains 17 residues. Germline V gene sequence: CDR1 DFQATT, CDR2 SNEGSKA (reference sequence). V gave up 6 bases and J gave up 3 bases, with 25 bases separating them. The CDR3 nucleotides read TGCAGTGCCCCCCTTGGCGTTGCGGGGATAGCGACAGATACGCAGTATTTT. Translated, it gives CSAPLGVAGIATDTQYF.

This rearrangement joins TRBV5-1 to TRBJ2-7, with D perhaps matching TRBD1 or TRBD2 (5 bases each). This CDR3 region has 16 residues. Germline V gene sequence: CDR1 SGHRS, CDR2 YFSETQ. Deletions cut 0 bases from V and 6 bases from J, with 19 bases between. The CDR3 DNA reads as TGCGCCAGCAGCTTGGATGGGACCCCTAGTTTGGGCGAGCAGTACTTC. Protein product: CASSLDGTPSLGEQYF.

V is TRBV6-2 or TRBV6-3 and J is TRBJ2-7; D might be TRBD1 or TRBD2, each matching 6 bases. V lost 6 bases, J lost 4 bases, and 16 bases lay in between. The length of the CDR3 is 14 residues. Per the germline V gene, CDR1 is MNHEY and CDR2 is SVGEGT. The DNA of the CDR3 is TGTGCCAGCAGACGGGGGCAGGGGCCATACGAGCAGTACTTC. This gives the protein CASRRGQGPYEQYF.

This clonotype was detected a few times. The chain links TRBV20-1 to TRBJ2-1, with D perhaps matching TRBD1 or TRBD2 (5 bases each). The CDR3 has 14 amino acids. Trimming took off 1 base at V and 9 bases at J, with 16 bases between the two ends. The V gene's germline CDR1 is DFQATT and CDR2 SNEGSKA (reference sequence). This CDR3 reads CSARVVPTRGEQFF. Written as DNA, the CDR3 is TGCAGTGCTAGAGTGGTCCCCACTAGGGGTGAGCAGTTCTTC.

Of note for this clonotype: One end of the junction varies from germline; a read error may be responsible. The V gene is TRBV20-1, the J gene TRBJ2-3; weak D call: TRBD2 (5 bases). The CDR3 spans 13 residues. Germline V CDR1 and CDR2: DFQATT, SNEGSKA (reference sequence). CDR3 in DNA: TGCAGTACTAGAGATCCTAACGGAGATACGCAGTATTTT. Protein product: CSTRDPNGDTQYF.

This clonotype was detected many times. The chain combines TRBV10-3 with TRBJ2-1, with 8 bases lining up with TRBD2. V gave up 4 bases and J gave up 1 base; unmatched junction bases: 3. In germline, CDR1 is ENHRY, CDR2 SYGVKD. This CDR3 spans 15 amino acids. CDR3 DNA: TGTGCCATCAGTGCCAGCGGGGGATCCTACAATGAGCAGTTCTTC. Translated, it gives CAISASGGSYNEQFF.

The V and J genes are TRBV28 and TRBJ1-5; weak D call: TRBD1 (6 bases). The V gene's germline CDR1 is MDHEN and CDR2 SYDVKM. V was clipped by 4 bases and J by 1 base, with 14 bases between them. This CDR3 is built from 16 residues. In nucleotides, the CDR3 is TGTGCCAGCAGTTCCCCGGAGGGGGACAGCAATCAGCCCCAGCATTTT. This sequence encodes CASSSPEGDSNQPQHF.

The genes are TRBV2 and TRBJ1-5, with 11 bases fitting TRBD1. The J segment lost 6 bases and the V segment lost 6 bases, leaving 7 bases of the junction unmatched. The V gene's germline CDR1 is SNHLY and CDR2 FYNNEI. CDR3 length equals 15 residues. The CDR3 loop reads CASRRGTGGRQPQHF. The CDR3 DNA is TGTGCCAGCAGGAGGGGGACAGGGGGTCGTCAGCCCCAGCATTTT.

This clonotype was seen a few times. The CDR3 DNA sequence: TGCAGTGCTAGAGTTCCCGGGGGTTCTAAGGACATTCAGTACTTC. Protein sequence: CSARVPGGSKDIQYF. The J gene is TRBJ2-4, the V gene TRBV20-1; weak D call: TRBD2 (6 bases). V dropped 1 base and J dropped 8 bases, with 18 bases sitting between them. In germline, CDR1 is DFQATT, CDR2 SNEGSKA (reference sequence). The CDR3 length is 15 residues.

In this sample, this clonotype turned up once. The conserved final phenylalanine or tryptophan is absent from the CDR3, which likely points to a read error. This CDR3 is CSASGTGGYYEQYS. CDR3 DNA sequence: TGCAGTGCGTCCGGGACAGGGGGTTACTACGAGCAGTACTCC. The chain has TRBV20-1 and TRBJ2-7; 11 bases map to TRBD1. Germline V lookup: CDR1 DFQATT, CDR2 SNEGSKA (reference sequence). The CDR3 totals 14 residues. The junction had 7 bases not matched to a gene; V was cut back by 6 bases and J by 3 bases.

The chain links TRBV4-1 to TRBJ1-1, with 7 bases that match TRBD1. Germline V lookup: CDR1 MGHRA, CDR2 YSYEKL. With V trimmed by 1 base and J by 4 bases, 3 bases remained unmatched. The CDR3 totals 14 residues. The CDR3 loop is CASSQVTGITEAFF. The CDR3 nucleotides are TGCGCCAGCAGCCAAGTGACAGGGATCACTGAAGCTTTCTTT.

The sample holds a few counts of this clonotype. The chain recombines TRBV20-1 with TRBJ1-2; tentatively, D is TRBD1 (6 bases). The germline CDR1 and CDR2 sequences are DFQATT and SNEGSKA (reference sequence). V shed 6 bases and J shed 4 bases, with 18 bases lying between them. The CDR3 has 14 amino acids. The DNA of the CDR3 is TGCAGTGCCCAGGGGACCGGACGGACCTATGGCTACACCTTC. This translates into CSAQGTGRTYGYTF.

The rearrangement joins TRBV5-1 to TRBJ1-2, with 9 bases identical to TRBD1. The CDR3 extends over 15 amino acids. CDR1 and CDR2 from the germline V gene are SGHRS and YFSETQ. Unmatched junction bases numbered 8, after V lost 4 bases and J lost 4 bases. For the CDR3, the DNA is TGCGCCAGCAGCGTGGAGGGGACAGGGATCTATGGCTACACCTTC. It specifies CASSVEGTGIYGYTF.

J is TRBJ2-6 and V is TRBV6-6; D remains ambiguous. The CDR3 length is 14 residues. The germline V and J ends were trimmed by 5 bases and 2 bases, with 7 bases remaining between them. Germline CDR1 and CDR2: MNHNY and SVGAGI (reference sequence). The CDR3 DNA follows: TGTGCCAGCAGTGCTCGAACTGGGGCCAACGTCCTGACTTTC. This sequence encodes CASSARTGANVLTF.

This clonotype was counted only a few times. This chain joins TRBV24-1 and TRBJ1-2; the match to TRBD1 covers 11 bases. Germline CDR1 reads KGHDR; CDR2 reads SFDVKD. Trimming removed 5 bases from V and 7 bases from J; junction bases left unmatched: 11. The CDR3 extends over 16 amino acids. Here the CDR3 DNA reads TGTGCCACCAGTGCCTCCCCCGGGACAGGGGGGAGTGGCTACACCTTC. Translated: CATSASPGTGGSGYTF.

The V and J genes are TRBV27 and TRBJ1-5; 7 nucleotides match TRBD1. The J segment lost 1 base and the V segment lost 3 bases, leaving 3 bases of the junction unmatched. The CDR3 sequence is 15 residues long. Germline lookup yields CDR1 MNHEY and CDR2 SMNVEV (reference sequence). For the CDR3, the DNA is TGTGCCAGCAGTTTCGCCAGGGGGAGCAATCAGCCCCAGCATTTT. Residues: CASSFARGSNQPQHF.